This T cell receptor beta chain stems from a study of shared clonotypes between healthy human individuals. Measured with immunoSEQ multiplex PCR; TCRdb has only the in-frame clones, and not every one. The table lists about 1.9 million clones, around 95% of them singletons. The CDR3 loop spans 14 amino acids. The V gene lost 0 bases and the J gene lost 4 bases, with 9 bases spanning the gap. Germline CDR1 is SGHAT and CDR2 is FQNNGV. CD45RO-negative, CCR7-positively selected cells formed the naive CD8 fraction, excluding terminally differentiated effector memory CD45RA+ cells. The TCR comes from a man aged 18-30 years in good health. Some clones in this sample may be carry-over from other donors' samples. The chain joins TRBV11-2 to TRBJ2-5; D is unclear. Sequenced sample: naive CD8+ T cells from PBMCs. The CDR3 loop is CASSLDPNVETQYF. CDR3 DNA sequence: TGTGCCAGCAGCTTAGACCCTAACGTAGAGACCCAGTACTTC.